The clone carrying this TCR beta chain came up once. The target antigen is unknown. Germline is not matched at one junction end, which may reflect a read error. Time point denoted: persistent/refractory GD, antithyroid drugs over 5 years with positive TRAb. Following extraction of RNA from PBMCs, that RNA was used to make the TCR library. The data belong to a study of regulatory T cells in long-lasting Graves disease. Whole-study results and caveats: Accuracy might have suffered from few samples. Among the persistent patients, 2,500 to 3,500 public clonotypes were shared, more than the 966 shared among new patients. TCR diversity was lower in persistent Graves' patients (versus newly diagnosed ones).

CDR3-region Arm-PCR and iRepertoire HTBI primers produced the TCR beta libraries. TCRdb fed the multiplex PCR reads into MiXCR, producing one record per CDR3 protein. This sample has about 470,000 distinct CDR3 sequences; 20% to 25% occur once, and the top ten carry more than 6%. In germline, CDR1 is SSHAT, CDR2 FNYEAQ (reference sequence). The CDR3 contains 15 residues. The sequence came from a female donor with Graves disease. The sequencing used peripheral blood mononuclear cells (PBMCs), collected when the disease was refractory, from a patient treated with antithyroid drugs. This chain connects TRBV7-7 to TRBJ2-5; the match to TRBD1 covers 9 bases. The CDR3 is CASSRGTGIQETQYF. The CDR3 DNA reads as TGTGCTAGCAGCCGCGGGACAGGGATACAAGAGACCCAGTACTTC. Based on the CDR3 plus reference TRBV7-7 and TRBJ2-5, the full variable domain is GAGVSQSPRYKVTKRGQDVTLRCDPISSHATLYWYQQALGQGPEFLTYFNYEAQPDKSGLPSDRFSAERPEGSISTLTIQRTEQRDSAMYRCASSRGTGIQETQYFGPGTRLLVL.